The source of this T cell receptor beta chain is a study of blood T cell repertoires in COVID-19. On the study more broadly: The United States, Italy and Spain provided the acute and convalescent COVID-19 samples. PBMCs, B-cell-depleted T cells, or T cells were the source of the cDNA or gDNA that made up the material.

V lost 2 bases and J 4 bases, leaving 9 bases between the germline ends. CDR3 length: 13 residues. From germline, CDR1 is SGHDT and CDR2 YYEEEE. Produced via immunoSEQ multiplex PCR; TCRdb's table is partial and in-frame only. The sample consists of under 100,000 clones, approximately 82% of them appearing once. The TCR comes from a woman aged 70-85 years with acute or convalescent COVID-19. Sequences were obtained from peripheral blood. The chain joins TRBV5-6 to TRBJ1-2; D is perhaps TRBD1 (6 bases). CDR3 nucleotides: TGTGCCAGCAGCTTACAGGGACCCTATGGCTACACCTTC. It yields the protein CASSLQGPYGYTF. Variable domain in full (rest from reference TRBV5-6 and TRBJ1-2): DAGVTQSPTHLIKTRGQQVTLRCSPKSGHDTVSWYQQALGQGPQFIFQYYEEEERQRGNFPDRFSGHQFPNYSSELNVNALLLGDSALYLCASSLQGPYGYTFGSGTRLTVV.